This TCR beta chain was recorded in a study of T cell responses to AZD1222 COVID-19 vaccine. Study-wide results and caveats: Dominant CD4 TCR responses targeted spike regions 160-218 and 743-854.

CDR1 and CDR2 (germline): SQVTM, ANQGSEA. This CDR3 region has 14 residues. J gave up 7 bases and V 6 bases, and 7 bases lay outside the gene matches. Comments on this clone: Its specificity is unknown.

The method was immunoSEQ multiplex PCR; TCRdb's version includes in-frame clones alone and lacks a portion of them. The sample carries roughly 130,000 clones, roughly 92% recorded once. The chain carries TRBV29-1 and TRBJ1-4, with 11 bases that match TRBD1. This receptor was taken from an adult who received the AZD1222 COVID-19 vaccine. Material: peripheral blood, obtained 28 days after the second AZD1222 dose. The DNA for the CDR3 is TGCAGCGTCCGGACAGGGGGCGATGGTGAAAAACTGTTTTTT. Amino acids: CSVRTGGDGEKLFF.